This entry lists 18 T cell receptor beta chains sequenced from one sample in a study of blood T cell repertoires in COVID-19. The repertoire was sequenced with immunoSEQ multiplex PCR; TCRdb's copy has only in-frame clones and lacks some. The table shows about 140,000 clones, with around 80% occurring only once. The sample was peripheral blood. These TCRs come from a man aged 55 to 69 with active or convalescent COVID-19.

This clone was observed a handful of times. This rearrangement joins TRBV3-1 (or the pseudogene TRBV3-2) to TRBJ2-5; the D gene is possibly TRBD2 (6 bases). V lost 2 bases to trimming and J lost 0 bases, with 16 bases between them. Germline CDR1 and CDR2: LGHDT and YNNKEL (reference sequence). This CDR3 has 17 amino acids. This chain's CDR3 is CASSQTAGSGYQETQYF. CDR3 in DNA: TGTGCCAGCAGCCAAACTGCGGGGAGTGGGTACCAAGAGACCCAGTACTTC.

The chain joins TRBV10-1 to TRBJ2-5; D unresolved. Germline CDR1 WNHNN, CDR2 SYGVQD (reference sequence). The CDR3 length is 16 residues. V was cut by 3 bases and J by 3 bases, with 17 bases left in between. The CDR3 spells CASSDPQRGFEETQYF. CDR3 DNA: TGCGCCAGCAGTGATCCTCAGCGAGGTTTCGAAGAGACCCAGTACTTC.

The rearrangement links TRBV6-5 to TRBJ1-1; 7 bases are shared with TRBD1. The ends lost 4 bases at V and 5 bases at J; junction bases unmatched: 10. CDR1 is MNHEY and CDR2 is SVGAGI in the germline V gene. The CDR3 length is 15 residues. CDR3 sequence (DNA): TGTGCCAGCAGTTCCCGGGACAGCCGAGGGACTGAAGCTTTCTTT. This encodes CASSSRDSRGTEAFF.

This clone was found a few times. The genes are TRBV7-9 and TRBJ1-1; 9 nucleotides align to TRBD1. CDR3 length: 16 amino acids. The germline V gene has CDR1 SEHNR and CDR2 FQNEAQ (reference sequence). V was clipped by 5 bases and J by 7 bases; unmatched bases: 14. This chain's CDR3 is CASSPRTGDRPNEAFF. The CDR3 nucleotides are TGTGCCAGCAGCCCGCGGACAGGGGATCGCCCAAATGAAGCTTTCTTT.

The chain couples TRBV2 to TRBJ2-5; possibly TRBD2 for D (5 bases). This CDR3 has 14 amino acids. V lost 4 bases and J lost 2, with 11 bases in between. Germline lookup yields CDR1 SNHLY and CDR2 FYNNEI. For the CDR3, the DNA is TGTGCCAGCAGTGCAGGAGGCAGGCAAGAGACCCAGTACTTC. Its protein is CASSAGGRQETQYF.

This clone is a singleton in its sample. CDR3 region: CASSFTPGQGIDEQYF. The CDR3 DNA sequence: TGTGCCAGCAGTTTTACCCCGGGACAGGGGATTGACGAGCAGTACTTC. This rearrangement joins TRBV6-2 or TRBV6-3 to TRBJ2-7; 10 bases agree with TRBD1. Germline V CDR1 and CDR2: MNHEY, SVGEGT. V shed 4 bases and J 5 bases; nucleotides not matched to a gene: 11. The CDR3 runs 16 residues.

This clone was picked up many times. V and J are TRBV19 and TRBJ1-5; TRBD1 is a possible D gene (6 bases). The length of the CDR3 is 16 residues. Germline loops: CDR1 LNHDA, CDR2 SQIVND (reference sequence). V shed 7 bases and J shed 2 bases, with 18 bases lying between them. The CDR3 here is CASTLSWDMGNQPQHF. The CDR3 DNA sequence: TGTGCCAGTACCCTAAGCTGGGACATGGGCAATCAGCCCCAGCATTTT.

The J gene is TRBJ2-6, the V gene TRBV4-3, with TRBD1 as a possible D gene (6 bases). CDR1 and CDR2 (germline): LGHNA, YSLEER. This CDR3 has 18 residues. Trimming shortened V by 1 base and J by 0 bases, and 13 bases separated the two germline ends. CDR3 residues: CASSQVTGISSGANVLTF. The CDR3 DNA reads TGCGCCAGCAGCCAAGTCACAGGGATAAGCTCTGGGGCCAACGTCCTGACTTTC.

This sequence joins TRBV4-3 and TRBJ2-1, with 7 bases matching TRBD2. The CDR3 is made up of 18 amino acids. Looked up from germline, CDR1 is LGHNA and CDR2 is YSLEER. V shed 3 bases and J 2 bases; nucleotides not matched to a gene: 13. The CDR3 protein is CASSHLGSGALTYNEQFF. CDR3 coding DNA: TGCGCCAGCAGCCATCTAGGGAGCGGGGCCCTTACCTACAATGAGCAGTTCTTC.

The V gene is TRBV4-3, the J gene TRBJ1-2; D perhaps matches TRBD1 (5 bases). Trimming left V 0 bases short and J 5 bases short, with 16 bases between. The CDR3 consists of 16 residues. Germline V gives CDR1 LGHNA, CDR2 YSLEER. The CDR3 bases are TGCGCCAGCAGCCAAGATCGTCAAAGGGGTGATTATGGCTACACCTTC. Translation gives CASSQDRQRGDYGYTF.

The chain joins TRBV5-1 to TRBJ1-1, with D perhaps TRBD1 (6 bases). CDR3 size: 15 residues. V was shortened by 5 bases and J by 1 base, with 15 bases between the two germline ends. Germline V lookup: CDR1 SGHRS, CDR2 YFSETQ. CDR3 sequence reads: CASSPRTAENTEAFF. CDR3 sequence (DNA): TGCGCCAGCAGTCCTAGGACAGCTGAGAACACTGAAGCTTTCTTT.

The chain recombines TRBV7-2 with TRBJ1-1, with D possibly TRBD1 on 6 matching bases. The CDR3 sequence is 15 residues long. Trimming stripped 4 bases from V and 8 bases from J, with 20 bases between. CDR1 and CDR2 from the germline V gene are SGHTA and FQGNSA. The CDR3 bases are TGTGCCAGCAGCTGGACTCAGGGGCAACAATACGAAGCTTTCTTT. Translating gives CASSWTQGQQYEAFF.

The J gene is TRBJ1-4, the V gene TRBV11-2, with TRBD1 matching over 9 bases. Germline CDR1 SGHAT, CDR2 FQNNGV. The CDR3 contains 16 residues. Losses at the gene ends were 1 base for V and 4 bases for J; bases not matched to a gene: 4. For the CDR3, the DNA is TGTGCCAGCAGCTTAGGGCGGGACAGGGTTAATGAAAAACTGTTTTTT. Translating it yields CASSLGRDRVNEKLFF.

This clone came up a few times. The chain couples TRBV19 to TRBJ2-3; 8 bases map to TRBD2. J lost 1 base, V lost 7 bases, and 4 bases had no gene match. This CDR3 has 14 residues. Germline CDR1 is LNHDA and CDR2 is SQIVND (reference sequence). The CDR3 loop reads CASKERGRTDTQYF. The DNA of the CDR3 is TGTGCCAGTAAGGAGCGGGGGCGCACAGATACGCAGTATTTT.

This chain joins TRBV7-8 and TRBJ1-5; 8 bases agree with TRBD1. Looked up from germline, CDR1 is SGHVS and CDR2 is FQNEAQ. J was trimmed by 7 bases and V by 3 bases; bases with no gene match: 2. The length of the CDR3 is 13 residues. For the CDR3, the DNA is TGTGCCAGCAGCTTTCAGGGGGCACAGCCCCAGCATTTT. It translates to CASSFQGAQPQHF.

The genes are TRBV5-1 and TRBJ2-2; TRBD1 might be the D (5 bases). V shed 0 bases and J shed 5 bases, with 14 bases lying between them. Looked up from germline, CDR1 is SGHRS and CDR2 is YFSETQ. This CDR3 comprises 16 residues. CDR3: CASSLVVQGGTGELFF. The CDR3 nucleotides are TGCGCCAGCAGCTTGGTTGTGCAGGGCGGTACCGGGGAGCTGTTTTTT.

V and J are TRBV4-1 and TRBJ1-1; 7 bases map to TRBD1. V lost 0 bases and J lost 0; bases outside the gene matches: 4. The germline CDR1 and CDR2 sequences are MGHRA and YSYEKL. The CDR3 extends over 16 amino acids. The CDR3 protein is CASSQEGGQMNTEAFF. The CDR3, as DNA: TGCGCCAGCAGCCAAGAGGGGGGACAGATGAACACTGAAGCTTTCTTT.

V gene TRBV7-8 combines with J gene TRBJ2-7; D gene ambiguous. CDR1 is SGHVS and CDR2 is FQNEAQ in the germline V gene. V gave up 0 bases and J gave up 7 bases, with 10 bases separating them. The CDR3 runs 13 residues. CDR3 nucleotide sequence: TGTGCCAGCAGCTTAGCGACACGTGGGGAGCAGTACGTC. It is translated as CASSLATRGEQYV.